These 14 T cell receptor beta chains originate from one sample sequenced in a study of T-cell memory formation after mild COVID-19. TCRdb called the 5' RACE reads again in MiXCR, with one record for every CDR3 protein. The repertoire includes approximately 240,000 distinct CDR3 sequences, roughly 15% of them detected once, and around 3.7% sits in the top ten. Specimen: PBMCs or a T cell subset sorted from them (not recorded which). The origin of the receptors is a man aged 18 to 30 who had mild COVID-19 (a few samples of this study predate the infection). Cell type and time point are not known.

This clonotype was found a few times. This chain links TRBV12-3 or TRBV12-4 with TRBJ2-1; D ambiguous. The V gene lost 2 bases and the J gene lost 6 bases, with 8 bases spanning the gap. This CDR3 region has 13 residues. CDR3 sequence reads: CASSLLPANEQFF. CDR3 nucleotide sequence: TGTGCCAGCAGTTTATTACCGGCCAATGAGCAGTTCTTC.

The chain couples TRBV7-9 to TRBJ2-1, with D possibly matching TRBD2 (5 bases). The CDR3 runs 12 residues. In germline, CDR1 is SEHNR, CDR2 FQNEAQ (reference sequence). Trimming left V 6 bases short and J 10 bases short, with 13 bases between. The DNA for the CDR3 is TGTGCCAGCAGTACACCCGGGGTAGAGCAGTTCTTC. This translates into CASSTPGVEQFF. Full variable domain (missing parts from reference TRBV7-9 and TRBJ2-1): DTGVSQNPRHKITKRGQNVTFRCDPISEHNRLYWYRQTLGQGPEFLTYFQNEAQLEKSRLLSDRFSAERPKGSFSTLEIQRTEQGDSAMYLCASSTPGVEQFFGPGTRLTVL.

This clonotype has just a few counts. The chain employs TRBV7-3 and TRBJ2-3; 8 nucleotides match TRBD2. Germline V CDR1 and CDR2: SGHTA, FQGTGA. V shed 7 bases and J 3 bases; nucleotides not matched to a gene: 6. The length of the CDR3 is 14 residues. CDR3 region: CASNSGLETDTQYF. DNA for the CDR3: TGTGCCAGCAACTCGGGACTAGAGACAGATACGCAGTATTTT.

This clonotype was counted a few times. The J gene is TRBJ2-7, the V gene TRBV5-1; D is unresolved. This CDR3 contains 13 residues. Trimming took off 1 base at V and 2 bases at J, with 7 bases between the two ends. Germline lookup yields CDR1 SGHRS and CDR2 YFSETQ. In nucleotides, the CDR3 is TGCGCCAGCAGCTTGTCTCCGACCTACGAGCAGTACTTC. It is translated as CASSLSPTYEQYF.

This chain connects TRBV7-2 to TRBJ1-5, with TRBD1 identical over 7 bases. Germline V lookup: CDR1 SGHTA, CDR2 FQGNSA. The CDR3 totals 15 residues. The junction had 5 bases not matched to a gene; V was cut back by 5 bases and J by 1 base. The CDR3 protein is CASSPAGGSNQPQHF. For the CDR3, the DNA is TGTGCCAGCAGCCCTGCAGGGGGAAGCAATCAGCCCCAGCATTTT.

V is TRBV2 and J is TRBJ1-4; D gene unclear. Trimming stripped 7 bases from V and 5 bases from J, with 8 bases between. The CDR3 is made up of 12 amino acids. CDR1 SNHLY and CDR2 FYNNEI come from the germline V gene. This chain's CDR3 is CASTLYNEKLFF. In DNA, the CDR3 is TGTGCCAGCACGTTATACAATGAAAAACTGTTTTTT.

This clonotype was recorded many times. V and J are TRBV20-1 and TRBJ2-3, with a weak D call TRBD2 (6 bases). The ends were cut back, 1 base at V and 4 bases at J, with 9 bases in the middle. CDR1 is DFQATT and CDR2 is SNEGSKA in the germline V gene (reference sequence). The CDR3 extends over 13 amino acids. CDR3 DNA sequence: TGCAGTGCTAGAGTCAGCGGGTCAGATACGCAGTATTTT. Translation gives CSARVSGSDTQYF.

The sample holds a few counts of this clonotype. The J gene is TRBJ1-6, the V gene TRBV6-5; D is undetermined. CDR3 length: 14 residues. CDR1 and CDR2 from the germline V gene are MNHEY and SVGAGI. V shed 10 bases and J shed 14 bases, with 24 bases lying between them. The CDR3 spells CATNPGRLEGTLHF. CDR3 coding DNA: TGTGCCACCAATCCGGGTCGCCTTGAAGGAACCCTCCACTTT.

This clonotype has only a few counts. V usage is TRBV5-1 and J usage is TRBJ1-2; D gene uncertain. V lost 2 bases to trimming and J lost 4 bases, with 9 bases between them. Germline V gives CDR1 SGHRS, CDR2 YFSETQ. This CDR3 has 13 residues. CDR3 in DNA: TGCGCCAGCAGCTTTGGCAGAGCCTATGGCTACACCTTC. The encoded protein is CASSFGRAYGYTF.

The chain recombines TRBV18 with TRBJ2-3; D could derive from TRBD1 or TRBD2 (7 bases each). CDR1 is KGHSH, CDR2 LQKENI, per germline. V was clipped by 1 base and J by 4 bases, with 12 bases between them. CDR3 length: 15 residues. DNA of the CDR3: TGTGCCAGCTCACCACGGGGAGGGGGCCCAGATACGCAGTATTTT. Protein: CASSPRGGGPDTQYF.

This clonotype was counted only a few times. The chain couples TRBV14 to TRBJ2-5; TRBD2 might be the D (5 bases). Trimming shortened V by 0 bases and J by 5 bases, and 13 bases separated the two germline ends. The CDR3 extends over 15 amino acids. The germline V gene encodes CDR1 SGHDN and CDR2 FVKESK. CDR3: CASSQEEEGSETQYF. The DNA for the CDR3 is TGTGCCAGCAGCCAAGAGGAGGAAGGGTCGGAGACCCAGTACTTC.

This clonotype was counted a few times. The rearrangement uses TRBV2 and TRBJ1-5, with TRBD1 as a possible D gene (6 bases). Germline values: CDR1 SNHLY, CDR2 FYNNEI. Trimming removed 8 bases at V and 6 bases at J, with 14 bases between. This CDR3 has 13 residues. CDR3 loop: CASRVGHGQPQHF. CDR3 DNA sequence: TGTGCCAGCCGGGTGGGACATGGTCAGCCCCAGCATTTT.

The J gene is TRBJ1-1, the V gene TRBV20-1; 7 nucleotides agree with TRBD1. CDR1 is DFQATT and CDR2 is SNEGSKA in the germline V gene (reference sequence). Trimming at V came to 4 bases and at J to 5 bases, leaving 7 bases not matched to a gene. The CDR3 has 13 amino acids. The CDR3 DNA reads TGCAGTGCTACAGGGGGGTGGTTTACTGAAGCTTTCTTT. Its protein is CSATGGWFTEAFF.

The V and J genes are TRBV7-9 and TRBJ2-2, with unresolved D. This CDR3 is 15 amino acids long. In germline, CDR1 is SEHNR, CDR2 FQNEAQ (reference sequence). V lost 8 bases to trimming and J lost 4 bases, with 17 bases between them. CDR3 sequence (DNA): TGTGCCAGCCTCCGCGAGTTGGGCGGCACCGGGGAGCTGTTTTTT. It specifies CASLRELGGTGELFF.